The 14 T cell receptor beta chains given below trace back to one sample, sequenced in a study of T cell repertoires in cytomegalovirus infection. Their cognate antigens are unknown. MiXCR, run by TCRdb on the reads, gives a single entry per CDR3 protein. The sample carries 110,000 or so distinct CDR3 sequences, 30% recorded once. Source: CD8+ T cells from cultured PBMCs, taken from culture after CMV antigen stimulation. These receptors originate from a human donor in good health (CMV status not recorded). Some clones in this sample may be carry-over from other donors' samples.

The table lists this clonotype with many counts. The chain carries TRBV7-2 and TRBJ1-2; D uncertain. Germline CDR1 SGHTA, CDR2 FQGNSA. This CDR3 comprises 15 residues. The V end lost 5 bases, the J end lost 6 bases, and 19 bases lay between the germline ends. CDR3 in amino acids: CASSGMASGLDGYTF. The CDR3 nucleotides are TGTGCCAGCAGCGGGATGGCTTCGGGCCTTGATGGCTACACCTTC.

This clonotype was seen a handful of times. This rearrangement joins TRBV9 to TRBJ2-4, with a tentative D call TRBD1 (6 bases). This CDR3 spans 15 amino acids. Trimming removed 0 bases from V and 9 bases from J, with 16 bases in between. From germline, CDR1 is SGDLS and CDR2 YYNGEE. The CDR3 reads CASSVEGDTRGIQYF. In DNA form, the CDR3 reads TGTGCCAGCAGCGTAGAGGGGGACACCCGGGGCATTCAGTACTTC.

The chain links TRBV19 to TRBJ2-3; 7 nucleotides line up with TRBD2. There are 13 residues in the CDR3. Unmatched junction bases numbered 2, after V lost 3 bases and J lost 5 bases. Looked up from germline, CDR1 is LNHDA and CDR2 is SQIVND (reference sequence). The DNA of the CDR3 is TGTGCCAGTAGTATCCTAGCGGAAGATACGCAGTATTTT. This encodes CASSILAEDTQYF.

The chain is built from TRBV7-8 and TRBJ2-7, with 14 bases fitting TRBD2. Per the germline V gene, CDR1 is SGHVS and CDR2 is FQNEAQ. The length of the CDR3 is 18 residues. The J segment lost 6 bases and the V segment lost 1 base, leaving 11 bases of the junction unmatched. Here the CDR3 DNA reads TGTGCCAGCAGCTTAGGGGGGGCTGCGGGACTAGCGGGGGTCGAGCAGTACTTC. Translated, it gives CASSLGGAAGLAGVEQYF.

This clonotype was counted a few times. The chain recombines TRBV15 with TRBJ1-1; D possibly corresponds to TRBD1 (6 bases). V was cut by 1 base and J by 5 bases, with 14 bases left in between. The V gene's germline CDR1 is LNHNV and CDR2 YYDKDF (reference sequence). The CDR3 sequence is 15 residues long. Here the CDR3 DNA reads TGTGCCACCAGCAGAGGAGGGCACAGGGCGACTGAAGCTTTCTTT. Translated, it gives CATSRGGHRATEAFF.

The V call is TRBV23-1, the J call TRBJ2-7; D may be TRBD1 or TRBD2 (5 bases each). TRBV23-1 is an ORF for which the function is uncertain. V was trimmed by 1 base and J by 7 bases, leaving 20 bases between them. The CDR3 spans 16 residues. CDR3 DNA: TGCGCCAGCAGTCAATTTAGAGAGGGGTTTGTCCGGGAGCAGTACTTC. It codes for CASSQFREGFVREQYF.

The chain uses TRBV25-1 and TRBJ1-4; D is undetermined. The germline V and J ends were trimmed by 2 bases and 6 bases, with 13 bases remaining between them. The CDR3 is 15 amino acids. Germline CDR1 is MGHDK and CDR2 is SYGVNS. The chain's CDR3 is CASSEDVGRDEKLFF. The CDR3 DNA is TGTGCCAGCAGTGAAGACGTTGGCCGTGATGAAAAACTGTTTTTT.

The V gene is TRBV7-9, the J gene TRBJ1-1; D gene ambiguous. V was clipped by 1 base and J by 7 bases, with 7 bases between them. This CDR3 has 12 amino acids. Per the germline V gene, CDR1 is SEHNR and CDR2 is FQNEAQ (reference sequence). The CDR3 coding sequence is TGTGCCAGCAGCTTAGTCGGGTATGAAGCTTTCTTT. It is translated as CASSLVGYEAFF.

A few counts support this clonotype. CDR3 in amino acids: CASSLAGREETQYF. In DNA, the CDR3 is TGTGCCAGCAGCTTAGCGGGCCGAGAGGAGACCCAGTACTTC. V is TRBV7-9 and J is TRBJ2-5; D gene unclear. Between the trimmed V and J ends, which lost 0 bases and 5 bases, there was a span of 10 bases. The germline V gene has CDR1 SEHNR and CDR2 FQNEAQ (reference sequence). The CDR3 is 14 residues long.

The rearrangement links TRBV7-2 to TRBJ1-2; the D gene is possibly TRBD1 (5 bases). The germline V gene has CDR1 SGHTA and CDR2 FQGNSA. With 1 base removed from V and 6 bases from J, the gap between germline ends came to 15 bases. CDR3 length: 15 amino acids. CDR3 nucleotides: TGTGCCAGCAGCTTAGGATATGGCAGGGCGGATGGCTACACCTTC. Translation gives CASSLGYGRADGYTF.

This clonotype was found many times. The chain links TRBV7-8 to TRBJ2-6, with a possible D match to TRBD1 (6 bases). V lost 8 bases and J lost 2, with 10 bases in between. Germline CDR1 and CDR2: SGHVS and FQNEAQ. CDR3 length: 14 residues. The CDR3 protein is CASYTGPGANVLTF. CDR3 bases: TGTGCCAGCTACACAGGGCCTGGGGCCAACGTCCTGACTTTC.

The rearrangement uses TRBV4-2 and TRBJ2-5, with D possibly being TRBD2 (5 bases). V was clipped by 1 base and J by 5 bases, with 8 bases between them. Germline-derived CDR1 and CDR2 are LGHNA and YNFKEQ. This CDR3 spans 13 amino acids. This chain's CDR3 is CASSQVSGETQYF. The CDR3 nucleotides are TGTGCCAGCAGCCAAGTGTCGGGGGAGACCCAGTACTTC.

This rearrangement joins TRBV28 to TRBJ2-2, with 10 bases fitting TRBD2. CDR1 MDHEN and CDR2 SYDVKM come from the germline V gene. V was clipped by 3 bases and J by 0 bases; unmatched bases: 4. The length of the CDR3 is 17 residues. The CDR3 reads CASSFPGLATNTGELFF. CDR3 nucleotides: TGTGCCAGCAGTTTCCCGGGACTAGCGACGAACACCGGGGAGCTGTTTTTT.

This clonotype was recorded a few times. V usage is TRBV11-3 and J usage is TRBJ1-1; D ambiguous. Looked up from germline, CDR1 is SGHNT and CDR2 is YENEEA. Between the trimmed V and J ends, which lost 5 bases and 6 bases, there was a span of 13 bases. This CDR3 region has 13 residues. This CDR3 is CASSPGRSSEAFF. CDR3 DNA: TGTGCCAGCAGCCCCGGTCGTAGCTCTGAAGCTTTCTTT.